This TCR beta chain was captured by sequencing in a study of persistence of HIV-infected CD4 T cells. On this clone itself: Its antigen is currently unknown.

Deletions cut 0 bases from V and 0 bases from J, with 17 bases between. The CDR3 length is 18 residues. Germline V gives CDR1 MGHRA, CDR2 YSYEKL. The stimulus was an HIV-1 Gag 15-mer peptide pool, 0.8 to 1 ug/peptide/mL. Sorted nonresponding memory CD4+ T cells were CD40L-negative, CD69-negative, CD45RO-high. The libraries were made with immunoSEQ version 4 in survey mode. The protocol was immunoSEQ multiplex PCR, while the TCRdb copy is restricted to in-frame clones and leaves out a portion. The sample shows some 37,000 clones, about 81% of them seen only once. The specimen comprised cultured CD4+ T cells from PBMCs, sampled from a patient who received antiretroviral therapy. This chain connects TRBV4-1 to TRBJ1-2, with unresolved D. The receptor was derived from an adult with HIV. The donor label of this sample is uncertain. The CDR3 spells CASSQDLWQVATNYGYTF. The CDR3 DNA is TGCGCCAGCAGCCAAGATCTATGGCAGGTGGCCACTAACTATGGCTACACCTTC.